A selection of T cell receptor beta chains follows, all from one sample in a study of post-analysis software for immune sequencing data. TCRdb called the PCR reads again in MiXCR, with one record for every CDR3 protein. The sample holds fewer than 850,000 distinct CDR3 sequences, roughly 29% seen once. The sequenced sample was blood. These receptors were obtained from a girl aged 5 to 17 with multiple sclerosis. Each CDR3 is given with its conserved first and last residue. The order of the fields is CDR3 protein, CDR3 DNA, clone size, D gene, J gene, V gene. D genes are given only for firm matches. Some rows mark clone size as missing; the rest say once, few, many or name a class of expanded clone.

CDR3aa: CASSLGVDSNEQYF; CDR3nt: TGCGCCAGCAGCTTGGGCGTAGATAGTAACGAGCAGTACTTC; abundance: .; d_gene: .; j_gene: TRBJ2-7; v_gene: TRBV5-1
CDR3aa: CATNGVGDITDTQYF; CDR3nt: TGTGCCACCAACGGAGTAGGGGATATCACAGATACGCAGTATTTT; abundance: few; d_gene: .; j_gene: TRBJ2-3; v_gene: TRBV15
CDR3aa: CASRTYGAQNEQFF; CDR3nt: TGTGCCAGTAGAACTTACGGGGCCCAAAATGAGCAGTTCTTC; abundance: .; d_gene: .; j_gene: TRBJ2-1; v_gene: TRBV19
CDR3aa: CSARDFGPLGYTF; CDR3nt: TGCAGTGCTAGAGATTTTGGCCCACTAGGCTACACCTTC; abundance: .; d_gene: .; j_gene: TRBJ1-2; v_gene: TRBV20-1
CDR3aa: CASSLGLAGAPSYEQFF; CDR3nt: TGTGCCAGCAGTTTAGGGTTAGCGGGGGCACCCTCCTACGAGCAGTTCTTC; abundance: .; d_gene: TRBD2; j_gene: TRBJ2-1; v_gene: TRBV27
CDR3aa: CANFVGKSGPTYEQYF; CDR3nt: TGTGCCAACTTTGTAGGTAAGAGCGGACCAACCTACGAGCAGTACTTC; abundance: few; d_gene: .; j_gene: TRBJ2-7; v_gene: TRBV24-1
CDR3aa: CASSLSRAPTDTQYF; CDR3nt: TGTGCCAGCAGCTTATCCCGAGCCCCCACAGATACGCAGTATTTT; abundance: .; d_gene: .; j_gene: TRBJ2-3; v_gene: TRBV7-2
CDR3aa: CASSEWGVHEQYF; CDR3nt: TGTGCCAGCAGTGAATGGGGGGTCCACGAGCAGTACTTC; abundance: .; d_gene: .; j_gene: TRBJ2-7; v_gene: TRBV25-1
CDR3aa: CASHRPGRDYGYTF; CDR3nt: TGTGCCAGCCACCGACCGGGGCGCGACTATGGCTACACCTTC; abundance: .; d_gene: .; j_gene: TRBJ1-2; v_gene: TRBV12-3/TRBV12-4
CDR3aa: CSVEGHLQRGTQYF; CDR3nt: TGCAGCGTTGAAGGGCACCTCCAGCGGGGGACCCAGTACTTC; abundance: .; d_gene: TRBD2; j_gene: TRBJ2-5; v_gene: TRBV29-1
CDR3aa: CASTTSRGFDGYTF; CDR3nt: TGTGCCAGCACCACATCTCGGGGTTTTGATGGCTACACCTTC; abundance: few; d_gene: .; j_gene: TRBJ1-2; v_gene: TRBV7-9
CDR3aa: CSVSVTGWTGELFF; CDR3nt: TGCAGCGTTTCTGTGACAGGCTGGACCGGGGAGCTGTTTTTT; abundance: .; d_gene: .; j_gene: TRBJ2-2; v_gene: TRBV29-1
CDR3aa: CASSSPRASGDYEQYF; CDR3nt: TGTGCCAGCTCATCCCCCCGGGCTAGCGGGGATTACGAGCAGTACTTC; abundance: .; d_gene: TRBD2; j_gene: TRBJ2-7; v_gene: TRBV18
CDR3aa: CASSIPGSGANVLTF; CDR3nt: TGCGCCAGCAGCATCCCGGGCTCTGGGGCCAACGTCCTGACTTTC; abundance: .; d_gene: .; j_gene: TRBJ2-6; v_gene: TRBV5-1
CDR3aa: CSARASGGWSSYNEQYF; CDR3nt: TGCAGTGCTAGAGCCAGCGGGGGCTGGAGCTCCTACAATGAGCAGTACTTC; abundance: .; d_gene: TRBD2; j_gene: TRBJ2-7; v_gene: TRBV20-1
CDR3aa: CSAIGLAGGAYNEQFF; CDR3nt: TGCAGTGCCATAGGTCTAGCAGGGGGCGCCTACAATGAGCAGTTCTTC; abundance: .; d_gene: TRBD1; j_gene: TRBJ2-1; v_gene: TRBV20-1
CDR3aa: CSAHNPQGLGHEQYF; CDR3nt: TGCAGTGCACATAACCCCCAGGGGCTGGGTCACGAGCAGTACTTC; abundance: .; d_gene: .; j_gene: TRBJ2-7; v_gene: TRBV20-1
CDR3aa: CASSEFEKLIF; CDR3nt: TGTGCCAGCAGTGAGTTTGAAAAACTGATTTTT; abundance: .; d_gene: .; j_gene: TRBJ1-4; v_gene: TRBV25-1
CDR3aa: CSVEVFGRVRNEQFF; CDR3nt: TGCAGCGTTGAAGTATTCGGCAGGGTTAGGAATGAGCAGTTCTTC; abundance: .; d_gene: .; j_gene: TRBJ2-1; v_gene: TRBV29-1
CDR3aa: CSAREAGGQKTQYF; CDR3nt: TGCAGTGCTAGAGAAGCGGGAGGGCAGAAGACCCAGTACTTC; abundance: few; d_gene: TRBD2; j_gene: TRBJ2-5; v_gene: TRBV20-1
CDR3aa: CASSLLGRNTEAFF; CDR3nt: TGTGCCAGCAGCTTGCTGGGACGGAACACTGAAGCTTTCTTT; abundance: few; d_gene: .; j_gene: TRBJ1-1; v_gene: TRBV7-9
CDR3aa: CSARDKGREREQYF; CDR3nt: TGCAGTGCTAGAGATAAAGGCAGGGAGAGGGAGCAGTACTTC; abundance: .; d_gene: .; j_gene: TRBJ2-7; v_gene: TRBV20-1
CDR3aa: CASRAVARNEQFF; CDR3nt: TGTGCCAGCAGGGCGGTAGCCCGCAATGAGCAGTTCTTC; abundance: .; d_gene: .; j_gene: TRBJ2-1; v_gene: TRBV6-5
CDR3aa: CASSELGTARQETQYF; CDR3nt: TGTGCCAGCAGTGAATTAGGGACAGCGAGACAAGAGACCCAGTACTTC; abundance: .; d_gene: TRBD1; j_gene: TRBJ2-5; v_gene: TRBV25-1
CDR3aa: CASSNRGEGNYGYTF; CDR3nt: TGTGCCAGCAGCAACCGGGGGGAGGGGAACTATGGCTACACCTTC; abundance: .; d_gene: .; j_gene: TRBJ1-2; v_gene: TRBV7-9
CDR3aa: CASVGRLAGQETQYF; CDR3nt: TGTGCCAGCGTCGGGAGACTAGCGGGGCAAGAGACCCAGTACTTC; abundance: few; d_gene: TRBD2; j_gene: TRBJ2-5; v_gene: TRBV28
CDR3aa: CASTWDNNQPQHF; CDR3nt: TGTGCCAGCACCTGGGACAACAATCAGCCCCAGCATTTT; abundance: many; d_gene: .; j_gene: TRBJ1-5; v_gene: TRBV7-2
CDR3aa: CASSFPEGGGTDTQYF; CDR3nt: TGTGCCAGCAGTTTCCCCGAGGGGGGGGGCACAGATACGCAGTATTTT; abundance: few; d_gene: .; j_gene: TRBJ2-3; v_gene: TRBV28
CDR3aa: CASSLAPGQANGEQYF; CDR3nt: TGTGCCAGCAGCTTAGCCCCAGGACAGGCTAACGGCGAGCAGTACTTC; abundance: few; d_gene: TRBD1; j_gene: TRBJ2-7; v_gene: TRBV7-2
CDR3aa: CASSLTVGQGSYGAYNEQFF; CDR3nt: TGTGCCAGCAGTTTAACTGTTGGACAGGGGTCTTACGGAGCCTACAATGAGCAGTTCTTC; abundance: .; d_gene: TRBD1; j_gene: TRBJ2-1; v_gene: TRBV12-3/TRBV12-4
CDR3aa: CASSFLGLGDTQYF; CDR3nt: TGTGCCAGCAGTTTTTTGGGCCTCGGGGATACGCAGTATTTT; abundance: .; d_gene: .; j_gene: TRBJ2-3; v_gene: TRBV12-3/TRBV12-4
CDR3aa: CASSPAGRGETQYF; CDR3nt: TGTGCCAGCAGCCCAGCAGGGCGGGGGGAGACCCAGTACTTC; abundance: .; d_gene: TRBD2; j_gene: TRBJ2-5; v_gene: TRBV7-2
CDR3aa: CSVTTGGQETQYF; CDR3nt: TGCAGCGTCACTACGGGAGGCCAAGAGACCCAGTACTTC; abundance: .; d_gene: TRBD2; j_gene: TRBJ2-5; v_gene: TRBV29-1
CDR3aa: CASSLDGTGGREQYF; CDR3nt: TGTGCCAGCAGCTTAGATGGGACAGGGGGCCGCGAGCAGTACTTC; abundance: many; d_gene: TRBD1; j_gene: TRBJ2-7; v_gene: TRBV7-6
CDR3aa: CASSPVVHTDTQYF; CDR3nt: TGTGCCAGCAGCCCTGTGGTCCACACAGATACGCAGTATTTT; abundance: few; d_gene: .; j_gene: TRBJ2-3; v_gene: TRBV7-2
CDR3aa: CASSGWGGIHGYTF; CDR3nt: TGTGCCAGCAGCGGATGGGGGGGGATTCATGGCTACACCTTC; abundance: few; d_gene: .; j_gene: TRBJ1-2; v_gene: TRBV7-2
CDR3aa: CASTGQAYEQYF; CDR3nt: TGTGCCAGCACGGGACAGGCCTACGAGCAGTACTTC; abundance: .; d_gene: TRBD1; j_gene: TRBJ2-7; v_gene: TRBV2
CDR3aa: CASSPGTSQYF; CDR3nt: TGTGCCAGCAGCCCCGGGACTAGCCAGTATTTT; abundance: .; d_gene: TRBD2; j_gene: TRBJ2-3; v_gene: TRBV2
CDR3aa: CASSQRAGGRWETQYF; CDR3nt: TGTGCCAGCAGCCAACGCGCGGGAGGCAGGTGGGAGACCCAGTACTTC; abundance: .; d_gene: TRBD2; j_gene: TRBJ2-5; v_gene: TRBV3-1
CDR3aa: CASSRQYNEQFF; CDR3nt: TGTGCCAGCAGCCGACAGTACAATGAGCAGTTCTTC; abundance: .; d_gene: .; j_gene: TRBJ2-1; v_gene: TRBV7-9
CDR3aa: CASSENGRALNEQFF; CDR3nt: TGTGCCAGTAGCGAGAATGGGAGAGCCCTTAATGAGCAGTTCTTC; abundance: once; d_gene: .; j_gene: TRBJ2-1; v_gene: TRBV19
CDR3aa: CSVREDRGNSPLHF; CDR3nt: TGCAGCGTTAGGGAAGACCGGGGTAATTCACCCCTCCACTTT; abundance: .; d_gene: .; j_gene: TRBJ1-6; v_gene: TRBV29-1
CDR3aa: CAISESRAGGRYEQYF; CDR3nt: TGTGCCATCAGTGAGTCGAGAGCGGGGGGCAGATACGAGCAGTACTTC; abundance: many; d_gene: TRBD2; j_gene: TRBJ2-7; v_gene: TRBV10-3
CDR3aa: CSGQDSYEQYF; CDR3nt: TGCAGCGGGCAGGACAGCTACGAGCAGTACTTC; abundance: many; d_gene: .; j_gene: TRBJ2-7; v_gene: TRBV29-1
CDR3aa: CASSSLPRASPNEQFF; CDR3nt: TGTGCCAGCTCATCCCTTCCCAGGGCCAGTCCCAATGAGCAGTTCTTC; abundance: few; d_gene: .; j_gene: TRBJ2-1; v_gene: TRBV18
CDR3aa: CASSLDRVYGYTF; CDR3nt: TGTGCCAGCAGCTTAGACAGGGTCTATGGCTACACCTTC; abundance: many; d_gene: .; j_gene: TRBJ1-2; v_gene: TRBV7-2
CDR3aa: CASSHGTGTGANVLTF; CDR3nt: TGTGCCAGCAGCCACGGAACAGGGACTGGGGCCAACGTCCTGACTTTC; abundance: many; d_gene: .; j_gene: TRBJ2-6; v_gene: TRBV3-1